Following are 8 T cell receptor beta chains from one sample sequenced in a study of blood T cell repertoires in COVID-19. Method: immunoSEQ multiplex PCR; TCRdb's copy keeps in-frame clones and lacks some. The sample has hundreds of thousands of clones; around nine tenths are singletons. Sequencing was performed on PBMCs or T cells enriched from blood (not recorded which). Receptors were obtained from a woman in her late teens or twenties with acute COVID-19.

The chain joins TRBV28 to TRBJ2-7; 7 bases align to TRBD1. Trimming at V came to 6 bases and at J to 0 bases, leaving 8 bases not matched to a gene. CDR1 MDHEN and CDR2 SYDVKM come from the germline V gene. The CDR3 has 15 amino acids. DNA for the CDR3: TGTGCCAGCAGCCAACAGGGGACCAGCTCCTACGAGCAGTACTTC. Amino acids: CASSQQGTSSYEQYF. The variable domain in full, completed from reference TRBV28 and TRBJ2-7, reads DVKVTQSSRYLVKRTGEKVFLECVQDMDHENMFWYRQDPGLGLRLIYFSYDVKMKEKGDIPEGYSVSREKKERFSLILESASTNQTSMYLCASSQQGTSSYEQYFGPGTRLTVT.

This clone was found many times. This rearrangement joins TRBV30 to TRBJ2-4; 7 bases align to TRBD2. CDR1 is GTSNPN and CDR2 is SVGIG in the germline V gene (reference sequence). The J segment lost 0 bases and the V segment lost 3 bases, leaving 8 bases of the junction unmatched. This CDR3 is 16 amino acids long. The CDR3 reads CAWRGLGGGAKNIQYF. The CDR3 region has the DNA TGTGCCTGGAGAGGGTTGGGCGGGGGAGCCAAAAACATTCAGTACTTC. Complete variable domain (other parts from reference TRBV30 and TRBJ2-4): SQTIHQWPATLVQPVGSPLSLECTVEGTSNPNLYWYRQAAGRGLQLLFYSVGIGQISSEVPQNLSASRPQDRQFILSSKKLLLSDSGFYLCAWRGLGGGAKNIQYFGAGTRLSVL.

The chain carries TRBV10-1 and TRBJ2-3; 8 bases agree with TRBD1. With 5 bases clipped from V and 4 bases from J, the junction kept 8 bases outside the gene matches. The CDR3 loop spans 15 amino acids. Germline CDR1 is WNHNN and CDR2 is SYGVQD (reference sequence). The CDR3: CASSFDRGGADTQYF. The CDR3, as DNA: TGCGCCAGCAGTTTCGACAGGGGTGGGGCAGATACGCAGTATTTT.

The rearrangement uses TRBV6-5 and TRBJ2-1; D perhaps matches TRBD2 (7 bases). CDR3 length equals 16 residues. V was trimmed by 2 bases and J by 2 bases, leaving 13 bases between them. Germline CDR1 MNHEY, CDR2 SVGAGI. DNA for the CDR3: TGTGCCAGCAGTTACGCAAAGGGGGGGGCCTACAATGAGCAGTTCTTC. Protein: CASSYAKGGAYNEQFF.

The genes are TRBV4-3 and TRBJ1-4, with D tentatively TRBD1 (5 bases). The CDR3 has 16 amino acids. Germline values: CDR1 LGHNA, CDR2 YSLEER. The V end lost 4 bases, the J end lost 0 bases, and 12 bases lay between the germline ends. The CDR3 reads CASSLRRDATNEKLFF. In DNA, the CDR3 is TGCGCCAGCAGCCTTCGGAGGGACGCAACTAATGAAAAACTGTTTTTT.

This sequence joins TRBV28 and TRBJ2-7, with 7 positions matching TRBD1. The CDR3 has 12 amino acids. Trimming at V came to 5 bases and at J to 6 bases, leaving 4 bases not matched to a gene. The germline gives CDR1 MDHEN, CDR2 SYDVKM. The CDR3: CASSTRQGEQYF. The CDR3 DNA reads TGTGCCAGCAGTACCCGACAGGGCGAGCAGTACTTC.

As DNA, the CDR3 is TGTGCCAGCAGCTTATTAGCGGGGAGCTCCTACGAGCAGTACTTC. Translation gives CASSLLAGSSYEQYF. The genes are TRBV11-2 and TRBJ2-7; TRBD2 matches 8 bases. The CDR3 extends over 15 amino acids. From germline, CDR1 is SGHAT and CDR2 FQNNGV. J lost 0 bases, V lost 2 bases, and 3 bases had no gene match.

The CDR3 sequence is CASRPGAGEGTDTQYF. CDR3 bases: TGTGCCAGCAGACCGGGAGCGGGAGAGGGGACAGATACGCAGTATTTT. The rearrangement joins TRBV7-9 to TRBJ2-3; 8 nucleotides agree with TRBD2. The V gene end was trimmed by 6 bases and the J gene end by 3 bases; junction bases not matched to a gene: 11. The CDR3 spans 16 residues. Germline V gene lookup returns CDR1 SEHNR and CDR2 FQNEAQ (reference sequence).